A single sample is the source of the 3 T cell receptor beta chains below, sequenced in a study of blood T cell repertoires in COVID-19. Clones were read by immunoSEQ multiplex PCR, and TCRdb kept only the in-frame ones, dropping some. Among about 70,000 clones listed, 90% were seen once. Sequenced input: peripheral blood. All receptors derive from a man in his fifties with acute or convalescent COVID-19.

This clone was observed a single time. This rearrangement joins TRBV7-8 to TRBJ1-6; 9 positions match TRBD1. V was pared by 5 bases and J by 8 bases, with 13 bases of the junction left unmatched. Germline V CDR1 and CDR2: SGHVS, FQNEAQ. CDR3 length: 17 amino acids. CDR3 region: CASSHRPGTGKDSPLHF. As DNA, the CDR3 is TGTGCCAGCAGCCACCGTCCCGGGACAGGGAAGGATTCACCCCTCCACTTT.

The chain joins TRBV29-1 to TRBJ1-1, with D maybe TRBD1 (5 bases). The length of the CDR3 is 13 residues. Germline lookup yields CDR1 SQVTM and CDR2 ANQGSEA. The ends were cut back, 5 bases at V and 0 bases at J, with 10 bases in the middle. The CDR3, as DNA: TGCAGCGTTCGACAGATAATGAACACTGAAGCTTTCTTT. It translates to CSVRQIMNTEAFF.

The V gene is TRBV27, the J gene TRBJ2-1; D is uncertain. The CDR3 is made up of 14 amino acids. V was cut by 1 base and J by 9 bases, with 13 bases left in between. Looked up from germline, CDR1 is MNHEY and CDR2 is SMNVEV (reference sequence). The CDR3 here is CASSLFNQLGEQFF. CDR3 DNA: TGTGCCAGCAGTTTATTTAATCAACTTGGTGAGCAGTTCTTC.